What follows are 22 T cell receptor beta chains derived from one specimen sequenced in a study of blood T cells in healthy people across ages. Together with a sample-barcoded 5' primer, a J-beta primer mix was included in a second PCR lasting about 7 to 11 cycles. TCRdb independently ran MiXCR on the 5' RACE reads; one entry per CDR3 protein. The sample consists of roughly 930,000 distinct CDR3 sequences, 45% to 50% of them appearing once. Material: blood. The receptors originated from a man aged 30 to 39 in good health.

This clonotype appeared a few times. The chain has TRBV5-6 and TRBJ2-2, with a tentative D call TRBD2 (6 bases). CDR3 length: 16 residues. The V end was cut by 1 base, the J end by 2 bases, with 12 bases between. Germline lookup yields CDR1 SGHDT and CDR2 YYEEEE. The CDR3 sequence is CASSLFWTNNTGELFF. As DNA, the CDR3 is TGTGCCAGCAGCTTGTTTTGGACTAACAACACCGGGGAGCTGTTTTTT.

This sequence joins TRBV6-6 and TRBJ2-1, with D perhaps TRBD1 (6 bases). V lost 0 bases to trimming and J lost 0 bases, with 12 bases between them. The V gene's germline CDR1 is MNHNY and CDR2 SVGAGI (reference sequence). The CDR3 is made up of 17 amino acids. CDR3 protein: CASSYSRGDNSYNEQFF. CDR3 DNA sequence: TGTGCCAGCAGTTACTCGAGAGGGGACAACTCCTACAATGAGCAGTTCTTC.

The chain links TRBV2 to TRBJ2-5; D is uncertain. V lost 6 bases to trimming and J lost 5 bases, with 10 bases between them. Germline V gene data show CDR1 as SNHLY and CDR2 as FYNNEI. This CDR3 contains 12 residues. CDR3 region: CASRRLSETQYF. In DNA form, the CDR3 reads TGTGCCAGCAGACGCCTTAGTGAGACCCAGTACTTC.

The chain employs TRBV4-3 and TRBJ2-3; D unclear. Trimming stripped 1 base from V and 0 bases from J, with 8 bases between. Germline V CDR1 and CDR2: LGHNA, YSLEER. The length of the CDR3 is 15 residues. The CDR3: CASSQADASTDTQYF. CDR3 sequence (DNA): TGCGCCAGCAGCCAAGCGGATGCTAGCACAGATACGCAGTATTTT.

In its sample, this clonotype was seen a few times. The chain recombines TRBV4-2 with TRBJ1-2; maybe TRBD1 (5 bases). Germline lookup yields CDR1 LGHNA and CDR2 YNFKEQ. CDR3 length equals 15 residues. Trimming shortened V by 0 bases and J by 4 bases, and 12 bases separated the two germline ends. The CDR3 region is CASSQDKGLGYGYTF. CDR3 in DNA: TGTGCCAGCAGCCAAGATAAGGGGCTTGGCTATGGCTACACCTTC.

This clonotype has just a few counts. The CDR3 protein is CARTDSANYGYTF. In nucleotides, the CDR3 is TGTGCCAGGACGGACAGCGCTAACTATGGCTACACCTTC. The gene calls are TRBV27 and TRBJ1-2, with a possible D match to TRBD1 (6 bases). Germline CDR1 MNHEY, CDR2 SMNVEV (reference sequence). Trimming removed 9 bases at V and 0 bases at J, with 11 bases between. The CDR3 totals 13 residues.

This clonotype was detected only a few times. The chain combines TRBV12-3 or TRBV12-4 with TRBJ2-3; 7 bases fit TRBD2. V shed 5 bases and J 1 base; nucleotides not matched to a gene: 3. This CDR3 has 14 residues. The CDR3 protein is CASSGAGGTDTQYF. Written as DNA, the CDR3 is TGTGCCAGCAGTGGGGCGGGGGGCACAGATACGCAGTATTTT.

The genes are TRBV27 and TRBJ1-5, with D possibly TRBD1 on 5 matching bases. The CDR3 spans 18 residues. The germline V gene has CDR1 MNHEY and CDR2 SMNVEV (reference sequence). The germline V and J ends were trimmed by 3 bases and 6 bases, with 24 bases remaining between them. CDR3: CASSFIPPGSGAGQPQHF. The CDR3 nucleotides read TGTGCCAGCAGTTTTATCCCTCCCGGGAGCGGGGCCGGTCAGCCCCAGCATTTT.

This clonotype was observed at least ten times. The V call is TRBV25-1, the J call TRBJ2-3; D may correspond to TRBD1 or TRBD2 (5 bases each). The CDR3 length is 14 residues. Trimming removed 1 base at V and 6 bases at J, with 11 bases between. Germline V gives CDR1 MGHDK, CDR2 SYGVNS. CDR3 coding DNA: TGTGCCAGCAGTGAATTGCTCCGGGGCGATACGCAGTATTTT. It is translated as CASSELLRGDTQYF.

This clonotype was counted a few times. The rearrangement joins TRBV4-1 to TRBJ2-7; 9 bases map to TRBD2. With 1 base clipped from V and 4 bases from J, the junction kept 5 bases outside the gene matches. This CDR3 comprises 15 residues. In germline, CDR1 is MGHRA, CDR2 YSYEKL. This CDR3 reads CASSQGGTSLYEQYF. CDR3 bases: TGCGCCAGCAGCCAAGGGGGGACTAGCTTGTACGAGCAGTACTTC.

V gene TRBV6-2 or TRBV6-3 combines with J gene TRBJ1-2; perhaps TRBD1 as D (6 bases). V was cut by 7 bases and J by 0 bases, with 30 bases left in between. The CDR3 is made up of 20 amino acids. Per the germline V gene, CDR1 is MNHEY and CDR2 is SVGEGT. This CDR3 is CASTKDSRDRLSLTNYGYTF. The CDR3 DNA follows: TGTGCCAGCACCAAGGACAGCCGGGATCGCCTCTCTCTAACTAACTATGGCTACACCTTC.

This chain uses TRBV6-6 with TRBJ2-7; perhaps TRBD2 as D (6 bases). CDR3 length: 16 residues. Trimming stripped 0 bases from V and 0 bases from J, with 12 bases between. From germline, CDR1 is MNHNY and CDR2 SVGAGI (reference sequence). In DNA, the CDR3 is TGTGCCAGCAGTTACTCCTCTAGCGACCTCTCCTACGAGCAGTACTTC. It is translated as CASSYSSSDLSYEQYF.

DNA for the CDR3: TGCAGCAGGGACAACGTTAGGGCGGTGTACTTC. The encoded protein is CSRDNVRAVYF. V is TRBV20-1 and J is TRBJ2-7; TRBD1 is a possible D gene (6 bases). Germline V lookup: CDR1 DFQATT, CDR2 SNEGSKA (reference sequence). There are 11 residues in the CDR3.

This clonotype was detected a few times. DNA of the CDR3: TGTGCCAGCAGCTTATCGGGACAGGGAATCTCCTACGAGCAGTACTTC. Translated: CASSLSGQGISYEQYF. This chain uses TRBV5-5 with TRBJ2-7, with 9 bases aligning to TRBD1. CDR1 SGHKS and CDR2 YYEKEE come from the germline V gene (reference sequence). The length of the CDR3 is 16 residues. V dropped 2 bases and J dropped 0; count of bases not matched to a gene: 6.

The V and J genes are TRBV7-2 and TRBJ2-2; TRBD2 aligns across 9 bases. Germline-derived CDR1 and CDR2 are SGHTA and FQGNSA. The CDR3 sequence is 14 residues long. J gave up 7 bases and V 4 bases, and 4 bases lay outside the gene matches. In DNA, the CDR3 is TGTGCCAGCAGCTCCGGGACTAGCTTCGGGGAGCTGTTTTTT. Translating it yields CASSSGTSFGELFF.

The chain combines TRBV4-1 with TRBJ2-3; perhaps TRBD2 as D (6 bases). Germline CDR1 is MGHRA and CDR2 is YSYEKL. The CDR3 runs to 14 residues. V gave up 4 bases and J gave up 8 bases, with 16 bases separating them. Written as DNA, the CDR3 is TGCGCCAGCAGCCTGACAGAGAGGGAGGTTACGCAGTATTTT. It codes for CASSLTEREVTQYF.

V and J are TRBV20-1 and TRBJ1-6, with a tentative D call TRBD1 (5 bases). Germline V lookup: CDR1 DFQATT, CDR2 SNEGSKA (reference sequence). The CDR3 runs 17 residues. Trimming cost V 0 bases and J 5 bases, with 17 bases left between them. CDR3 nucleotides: TGCAGTGCTAGAGACACAGGAAGGGTTACGAATAATTCACCCCTCCACTTT. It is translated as CSARDTGRVTNNSPLHF.

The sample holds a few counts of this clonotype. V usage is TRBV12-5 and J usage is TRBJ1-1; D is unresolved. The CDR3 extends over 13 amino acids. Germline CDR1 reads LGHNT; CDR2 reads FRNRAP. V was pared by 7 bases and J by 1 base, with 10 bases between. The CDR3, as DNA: TGTGCTAGTGTTACGGACGGGAACACTGAAGCTTTCTTT. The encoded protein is CASVTDGNTEAFF.

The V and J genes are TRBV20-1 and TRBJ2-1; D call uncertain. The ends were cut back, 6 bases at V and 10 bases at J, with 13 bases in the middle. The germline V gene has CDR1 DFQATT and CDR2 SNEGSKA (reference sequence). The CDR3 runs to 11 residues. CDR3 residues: CSALYSREQFF. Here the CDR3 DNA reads TGCAGTGCCCTTTATAGCCGCGAGCAGTTCTTC.

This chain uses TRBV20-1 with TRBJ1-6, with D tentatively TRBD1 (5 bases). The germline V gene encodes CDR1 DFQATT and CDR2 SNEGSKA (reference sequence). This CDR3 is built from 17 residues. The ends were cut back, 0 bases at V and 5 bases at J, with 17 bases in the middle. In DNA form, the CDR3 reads TGCAGTGCTAGAGACCCTAATCAGGGTCAGGATAATTCACCCCTCCACTTT. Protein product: CSARDPNQGQDNSPLHF.

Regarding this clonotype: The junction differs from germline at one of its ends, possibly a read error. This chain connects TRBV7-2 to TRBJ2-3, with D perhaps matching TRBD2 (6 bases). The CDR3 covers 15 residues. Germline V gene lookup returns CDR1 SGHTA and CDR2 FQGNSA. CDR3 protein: CASSLRAGSTDMQYF. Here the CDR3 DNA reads TGTGCCAGCAGCTTAAGGGCGGGAAGCACAGATATGCAGTATTTT. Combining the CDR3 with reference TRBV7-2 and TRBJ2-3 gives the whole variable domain GAGVSQSPSNKVTEKGKDVELRCDPISGHTALYWYRQSLGQGLEFLIYFQGNSAPDKSGLPSDRFSAERTGGSVSTLTIQRTQQEDSAVYLCASSLRAGSTDMQYFGPGTRLTVL.

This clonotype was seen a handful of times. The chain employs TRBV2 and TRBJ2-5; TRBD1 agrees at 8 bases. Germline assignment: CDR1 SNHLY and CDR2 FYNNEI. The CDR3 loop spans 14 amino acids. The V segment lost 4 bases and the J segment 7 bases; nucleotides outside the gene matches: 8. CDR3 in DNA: TGTGCCAGCAGTGGCGGACAGGGTTCGTGGACCCAGTACTTC. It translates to CASSGGQGSWTQYF. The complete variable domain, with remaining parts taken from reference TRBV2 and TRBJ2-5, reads EPEVTQTPSHQVTQMGQEVILRCVPISNHLYFYWYRQILGQKVEFLVSFYNNEISEKSEIFDDQFSVERPDGSNFTLKIRSTKLEDSAMYFCASSGGQGSWTQYFGPGTRLLVL.